The 14 T cell receptor beta chains below come from one sample, sequenced in a study of neurological immune-mediated disorders. One entry per CDR3 protein results from TCRdb running MiXCR on the 5' RACE reads. The sample contains more than 30,000 distinct CDR3 sequences, 6% to 7.5% of which appear only once. The sequenced material came from CD4+ T cells from blood. The origin of the receptors is a man aged 45-65 years in good health.

This clonotype showed up many times. The V gene is TRBV20-1, the J gene TRBJ1-5; 11 bases align to TRBD1. The CDR3 spans 18 residues. Unmatched junction bases numbered 13, after V lost 1 base and J lost 5 bases. Per germline, CDR1 DFQATT and CDR2 SNEGSKA (reference sequence). The CDR3 region is CSARVPGQGVPGYQPQHF. The CDR3 DNA sequence: TGCAGTGCTAGAGTTCCGGGACAGGGGGTCCCGGGGTATCAGCCCCAGCATTTT.

This clonotype showed up many times. The chain couples TRBV12-3 or TRBV12-4 to TRBJ1-2; TRBD1 matches at 7 bases. V shed 6 bases, J shed 5 bases, and the junction held 6 bases outside the gene matches. The CDR3 has 13 residues. CDR3 in amino acids: CASSRDSFYGYTF. The CDR3 coding sequence is TGTGCCAGCAGCCGGGACAGCTTTTATGGCTACACCTTC.

This clonotype was observed at least ten times. V usage is TRBV28 and J usage is TRBJ1-1; D is unresolved. The V and J ends lost 3 bases and 3 bases respectively, with 2 bases between them. Germline CDR1 is MDHEN and CDR2 is SYDVKM. CDR3 length equals 11 residues. The CDR3 reads CASSFYTEAFF. The CDR3, as DNA: TGTGCCAGCAGTTTTTACACTGAAGCTTTCTTT.

In its sample, this clonotype was seen many times. The chain is built from TRBV6-6 and TRBJ2-1; D gene uncertain. Trimming shortened V by 5 bases and J by 4 bases, and 15 bases separated the two germline ends. Germline assignment: CDR1 MNHNY and CDR2 SVGAGI (reference sequence). This CDR3 is 15 amino acids long. The CDR3 DNA reads TGTGCCAGCAGTCTCCTTTATTCGATTTACAATGAGCAGTTCTTC. Its protein product is CASSLLYSIYNEQFF.

The chain recombines TRBV20-1 with TRBJ2-7; D remains ambiguous. This CDR3 contains 15 residues. The V gene lost 6 bases and the J gene lost 7 bases, with 25 bases spanning the gap. Germline V gene sequence: CDR1 DFQATT, CDR2 SNEGSKA (reference sequence). As DNA, the CDR3 is TGCAGTGCGCCCTCGGGTCTCTCGGGTCAGGAAGAGCAGTACTTC. This gives the protein CSAPSGLSGQEEQYF.

This clonotype was recorded many times. The chain couples TRBV7-2 to TRBJ2-2, with D maybe TRBD2 (6 bases). CDR3 size: 16 residues. Per germline, CDR1 SGHTA and CDR2 FQGNSA. The V and J ends lost 4 bases and 0 bases respectively, with 12 bases between them. CDR3 coding DNA: TGTGCCAGCAGCTGGGGCAGACTAGCGAACACCGGGGAGCTGTTTTTT. Translated, it gives CASSWGRLANTGELFF.

This clonotype was seen at least ten times. J is TRBJ2-7 and V is TRBV4-3; D is undetermined. Germline CDR1 and CDR2: LGHNA and YSLEER. The CDR3 covers 13 residues. V was shortened by 4 bases and J by 3 bases, with 10 bases between the two germline ends. CDR3 amino acids: CASSRGPGYEQYF. CDR3 coding DNA: TGCGCCAGCAGCCGCGGACCGGGCTACGAGCAGTACTTC.

In its sample, this clonotype was seen a few times. The V gene is TRBV6-2 or TRBV6-3, the J gene TRBJ2-1; 12 nucleotides align to TRBD2. This CDR3 is built from 15 residues. V dropped 2 bases and J dropped 7; count of bases not matched to a gene: 3. Per germline, CDR1 MNHEY and CDR2 SVGEGT. The CDR3 DNA reads TGTGCCAGCAGTTACGTACTAGCGGGAGGTAATGAGCAGTTCTTC. Translation: CASSYVLAGGNEQFF.

There are a few counts of this clonotype. The chain links TRBV18 to TRBJ2-7, with 10 bases identical to TRBD2. Trimming took 1 base from V and 4 from J; bases not matched to a gene: 7. The CDR3 contains 16 residues. The germline V gene encodes CDR1 KGHSH and CDR2 LQKENI. The DNA of the CDR3 is TGTGCCAGCTCACCACGGGCTAGCGGGAGTGGTTACGAGCAGTACTTC. It codes for CASSPRASGSGYEQYF.

This clonotype appeared many times. This sequence joins TRBV20-1 and TRBJ1-6; D is uncertain. V was shortened by 5 bases and J by 10 bases, with 24 bases between the two germline ends. Germline CDR1 reads DFQATT; CDR2 reads SNEGSKA (reference sequence). This CDR3 is built from 16 residues. The chain's CDR3 is CSADLGQASVGSPLHF. Written as DNA, the CDR3 is TGCAGTGCTGACCTTGGGCAGGCCTCGGTAGGGTCACCCCTCCACTTT.

This clonotype has a count of ten or more. The chain combines TRBV28 with TRBJ2-7; 8 bases fit TRBD2. The CDR3 is 14 residues long. V was clipped by 6 bases and J by 9 bases; unmatched bases: 13. Germline-derived CDR1 and CDR2 are MDHEN and SYDVKM. Here the CDR3 reads CASSPAGEARRQYF. The CDR3 region has the DNA TGTGCCAGCAGCCCAGCGGGAGAAGCTCGCCGGCAGTACTTC.

At least ten counts were recorded for this clonotype. The chain employs TRBV6-1 and TRBJ2-7; 12 positions match TRBD1. The germline gives CDR1 MNHNS, CDR2 SASEGT. V shed 4 bases and J 5 bases; nucleotides not matched to a gene: 9. The CDR3 sequence is 16 residues long. The CDR3 region has the DNA TGTGCCAGCAGTGCCGGGTCGGGACAGGGGGCTAACGAGCAGTACTTC. The encoded protein is CASSAGSGQGANEQYF.

This clonotype was picked up many times. J is TRBJ2-7 and V is TRBV7-2; perhaps TRBD2 as D (6 bases). V gave up 5 bases and J gave up 0 bases, with 14 bases separating them. CDR1 and CDR2 (germline): SGHTA, FQGNSA. This CDR3 spans 15 amino acids. The CDR3 DNA reads TGTGCCAGCAGCGGGGGGAGGCGGACCTCCTACGAGCAGTACTTC. Translating gives CASSGGRRTSYEQYF. Full variable domain (outside the CDR3, taken from reference TRBV7-2 and TRBJ2-7): GAGVSQSPSNKVTEKGKDVELRCDPISGHTALYWYRQSLGQGLEFLIYFQGNSAPDKSGLPSDRFSAERTGGSVSTLTIQRTQQEDSAVYLCASSGGRRTSYEQYFGPGTRLTVT.

At least ten counts were recorded for this clonotype. The genes are TRBV20-1 and TRBJ2-7; 10 bases line up with TRBD2. Trimming cost V 0 bases and J 4 bases; bases outside gene matches: 6. The CDR3 consists of 15 residues. Germline CDR1 DFQATT, CDR2 SNEGSKA (reference sequence). The CDR3: CSARDPSGSMYEQYF. The CDR3 DNA reads as TGCAGTGCTAGAGATCCTAGCGGGAGTATGTACGAGCAGTACTTC.